This TCR beta chain is drawn from a study of graft-versus-host responses after intestinal transplantation. Findings and caveats of the study: Allografts from individuals with graft-donor T cell macrochimerism displayed high graft-versus-host to host-versus-graft clonal ratios. Recipient-marrow GvH clones were detected, some having first appeared in ileum or blood.

Around 200,000 CFSE-labeled responder cells were plated with around 200,000 irradiated, violet-dye-labeled stimulator cells. Repertoires were generated with immunoSEQ multiplex PCR, while TCRdb's copy carries only in-frame clones and drops some. The sample has about 10,000 clones; roughly a third are singletons. Germline-derived CDR1 and CDR2 are MNHEY and SMNVEV (reference sequence). The CDR3 is 16 residues long. The junction had 11 bases not matched to a gene; V was cut back by 3 bases and J by 5 bases. V and J are TRBV27 and TRBJ2-5; 8 nucleotides line up with TRBD2. Sequencing was performed on alloreactive CD8+ T cells from a mixed lymphocyte reaction culture, taken before intestinal transplant. The sample's subset: CFSE-low proliferating T cells sorted from roughly six-day pre-transplant mixed lymphocyte reaction (GvH or HvG direction). This TCR derives from a human patient who received an intestinal transplant. The CDR3 region is CASSLKRTSPWETQYF. DNA of the CDR3: TGTGCCAGCAGTTTGAAGCGGACTAGCCCATGGGAGACCCAGTACTTC.